These T cell receptor beta chains were read from a single sample in a study of T cells in localized non-small cell lung cancer. Sequenced by immunoSEQ multiplex PCR; TCRdb stores in-frame clones only, minus some. The sample includes 25,000 to 30,000 clones, around 90% of them seen just once. The sample in question was peripheral blood, obtained before any cancer treatment. The receptor set was obtained from a female donor at least 60 years old with stage III squamous cell lung carcinoma. The CDR3 runs from the conserved cysteine through the conserved F or W. A D gene is named only where the DNA matches it firmly.

V gene: TRBV2; J gene: TRBJ1-1; D gene: -; CDR3 protein: CATLLAAGVNTEAFF; CDR3 DNA: TGTGCCACCCTCCTGGCGGCAGGGGTGAACACTGAAGCTTTCTTT
V gene: TRBV5-1; J gene: TRBJ2-2; D gene: TRBD2; CDR3 protein: CASSLESASGAGELFF; CDR3 DNA: TGCGCCAGCAGCTTGGAATCGGCTAGCGGGGCCGGGGAGCTGTTTTTT
V gene: TRBV5-4; J gene: TRBJ2-5; D gene: -; CDR3 protein: CASSLDPGEETQYF; CDR3 DNA: TGTGCCAGCAGCTTAGACCCGGGAGAGGAGACCCAGTACTTC
V gene: TRBV6-1; J gene: TRBJ2-7; D gene: -; CDR3 protein: CASSEADSYEQYF; CDR3 DNA: TGTGCCAGCAGTGAGGCAGACTCCTACGAGCAGTACTTC
V gene: TRBV7-2; J gene: TRBJ1-3; D gene: -; CDR3 protein: CASSQVHFSGNTIYF; CDR3 DNA: TGTGCCAGCAGCCAAGTCCATTTCTCTGGAAACACCATATATTTT
V gene: TRBV5-1; J gene: TRBJ2-2; D gene: TRBD2; CDR3 protein: CASSFPGGGGGELFF; CDR3 DNA: TGCGCCAGCAGCTTCCCCGGCGGGGGAGGTGGGGAGCTGTTTTTT
V gene: TRBV7-2; J gene: TRBJ1-2; D gene: -; CDR3 protein: CASSLNSPQGLGYTF; CDR3 DNA: TGTGCCAGCAGCTTAAACAGTCCTCAGGGCTTGGGCTACACCTTC
V gene: TRBV2; J gene: TRBJ1-1; D gene: -; CDR3 protein: CASSEGVGTEAFF; CDR3 DNA: TGTGCCAGCAGTGAGGGGGTGGGCACTGAAGCTTTCTTT
V gene: TRBV2; J gene: TRBJ1-2; D gene: -; CDR3 protein: CASSVATNYGYTF; CDR3 DNA: TGTGCCAGCAGTGTGGCGACTAACTATGGCTACACCTTC
V gene: TRBV6-1; J gene: TRBJ2-5; D gene: TRBD1; CDR3 protein: CASSKDPTGTGGSAQYF; CDR3 DNA: TGTGCCAGCAGTAAAGACCCGACCGGGACAGGGGGGTCGGCCCAGTACTTC
V gene: TRBV11-2; J gene: TRBJ1-2; D gene: TRBD1; CDR3 protein: CASSWRPDRASYGYTF; CDR3 DNA: TGTGCCAGCAGCTGGCGGCCGGACAGGGCCAGCTATGGCTACACCTTC
V gene: TRBV19; J gene: TRBJ1-6; D gene: TRBD1; CDR3 protein: CASSIAGTGNIALHF; CDR3 DNA: TGTGCCAGTAGTATCGCCGGGACAGGGAATATAGCCCTCCACTTT
V gene: TRBV6-5; J gene: TRBJ1-4; D gene: -; CDR3 protein: CASSYLPGGDGEKLFF; CDR3 DNA: TGTGCCAGCAGTTACTTGCCGGGGGGAGACGGTGAAAAACTGTTTTTT
V gene: TRBV7-9; J gene: TRBJ2-1; D gene: -; CDR3 protein: CASSVPGTSYNEQFF; CDR3 DNA: TGTGCCAGCAGCGTTCCCGGGACGAGTTACAATGAGCAGTTCTTC